This T cell receptor (beta chain) was identified during a study of blood T cell dynamics during melanoma immunotherapy. This clone has only one observation. Time point defined: pre-treatment baseline. CDR1 is SGHTA, CDR2 FQGNSA, per germline. There are 15 residues in the CDR3. V gave up 0 bases and J gave up 2 bases; unmatched junction bases: 2. Each bulk PBMC sample had 300 to 400 ng DNA loaded. Method: immunoSEQ multiplex PCR; TCRdb's copy keeps in-frame clones and lacks some. This sample carries approximately 6,900 clones, roughly 84% of them seen once, and the ten largest clones take over 15%. This clonotype was obtained from a human donor with melanoma. The rearrangement links TRBV7-2 to TRBJ2-5, with 8 bases identical to TRBD2. The sample consisted of blood, taken from a patient treated with checkpoint blockade. For the CDR3, the DNA is TGTGCCAGCAGCTTAGCCGGGGGGGTTCAAGAGACCCAGTACTTC. This translates into CASSLAGGVQETQYF. Using reference TRBV7-2 and TRBJ2-5 for the parts outside the CDR3, the full variable domain is GAGVSQSPSNKVTEKGKDVELRCDPISGHTALYWYRQSLGQGLEFLIYFQGNSAPDKSGLPSDRFSAERTGGSVSTLTIQRTQQEDSAVYLCASSLAGGVQETQYFGPGTRLLVL.